The sequence of this T cell receptor (beta chain) was determined in a study of T-cell reconstitution after alpha-beta-depleted transplantation in children. This clonotype was picked up many times. As it was prepared, the TCRbeta library received unique molecular identifiers. TCRdb redid the calling of the PCR reads with MiXCR, one entry per CDR3 protein. The data hold almost 500,000 distinct CDR3 sequences, with 10% to 13% observed a single time. The ends lost 0 bases at V and 0 bases at J; junction bases unmatched: 10. The V gene's germline CDR1 is MGHRA and CDR2 YSYEKL. CDR3 length: 18 amino acids. The source material was PBMCs, sampled before TCRalphabeta/CD19-depleted stem cell transplant. The V gene is TRBV4-1, the J gene TRBJ2-7, with 8 bases fitting TRBD1. The sequence derives from a child aged 2 to 10 with inherited bone marrow failure, due to receive a stem cell transplant. The chain's CDR3 is CASSQDDQTGGSSYEQYF. CDR3 coding DNA: TGCGCCAGCAGCCAAGACGATCAAACAGGGGGAAGCTCCTACGAGCAGTACTTC.